These 9 T cell receptor beta chains were sequenced from one sample in a study of blood T cell repertoires in COVID-19. TCRdb's copy holds only in-frame clones and misses some; the assay was immunoSEQ multiplex PCR. The sample yields roughly 75,000 clones, 75% to 90% seen once. The sequenced material came from peripheral blood. These receptors came from a man older than 75 with COVID-19, enrolled during active disease.

V is TRBV15 and J is TRBJ1-5; D possibly corresponds to TRBD1 (5 bases). The germline V gene has CDR1 LNHNV and CDR2 YYDKDF (reference sequence). V lost 1 base to trimming and J lost 5 bases, with 9 bases between them. CDR3 length: 14 residues. CDR3 coding DNA: TGTGCCACCAGCAGAGGGGGGGAAGATCAGCCCCAGCATTTT. This gives the protein CATSRGGEDQPQHF.

V is TRBV18 and J is TRBJ1-2; a possible D gene is TRBD1 (5 bases). Germline V lookup: CDR1 KGHSH, CDR2 LQKENI. This CDR3 comprises 13 residues. Trimming took off 0 bases at V and 8 bases at J, with 10 bases between the two ends. The CDR3 coding sequence is TGTGCCAGCTCACCACCGGGAGGGGACGGCTACACCTTC. Amino acids: CASSPPGGDGYTF.

The chain employs TRBV10-3 and TRBJ2-3; 9 positions match TRBD2. Germline lookup yields CDR1 ENHRY and CDR2 SYGVKD. The CDR3 sequence is 17 residues long. The V and J ends lost 2 bases and 3 bases, in that order; junction bases with no gene match: 9. Here the CDR3 reads CAISEMVAGALTDTQYF. CDR3 sequence (DNA): TGTGCCATCAGTGAGATGGTAGCGGGGGCTCTAACAGATACGCAGTATTTT.

This clone was counted only a few times. The V call is TRBV29-1, the J call TRBJ2-7, with D possibly TRBD2 on 6 matching bases. Germline values: CDR1 SQVTM, CDR2 ANQGSEA. The CDR3 covers 13 residues. Trimming cost V 7 bases and J 2 bases, with 15 bases left between them. As DNA, the CDR3 is TGCAGCGCTGCGCAACGGGGGACCTACGAGCAGTACTTC. Its protein is CSAAQRGTYEQYF.

This clone is a singleton in its sample. V usage is TRBV19 and J usage is TRBJ2-7; a weak D match, TRBD2 (7 bases). V dropped 4 bases and J dropped 3 bases, with 10 bases sitting between them. The CDR3 spans 13 residues. In germline, CDR1 is LNHDA, CDR2 SQIVND (reference sequence). The CDR3 protein is CASSTGGLYEQYF. The CDR3 coding sequence is TGTGCCAGTAGTACCGGGGGGCTCTACGAGCAGTACTTC.

V is TRBV5-5 and J is TRBJ2-5; possible D gene TRBD2, 6 bases. Germline V gives CDR1 SGHKS, CDR2 YYEKEE (reference sequence). CDR3 size: 16 residues. Trimming took off 4 bases at V and 3 bases at J, with 19 bases between the two ends. CDR3 sequence: CASSLGTWMNEETQYF. The CDR3 DNA reads TGTGCCAGCAGCCTAGGGACTTGGATGAACGAAGAGACCCAGTACTTC.

This chain uses TRBV10-3 with TRBJ2-5, with TRBD1 matching over 9 bases. Germline-derived CDR1 and CDR2 are ENHRY and SYGVKD. The CDR3 loop spans 14 amino acids. Unmatched junction bases numbered 10, after V lost 10 bases and J lost 4 bases. CDR3 nucleotides: TGTGCCACCTCTACAGGGGGCGGGCGAGAGACCCAGTACTTC. It yields the protein CATSTGGGRETQYF.

A few counts support this clone. The rearrangement links TRBV4-1 to TRBJ1-1; TRBD1 matches 7 bases. The CDR3 loop spans 18 amino acids. Germline-derived CDR1 and CDR2 are MGHRA and YSYEKL. The V segment lost 3 bases and the J segment 4 bases; nucleotides outside the gene matches: 17. The CDR3 here is CASSHRTYYRGPGTEAFF. In nucleotides, the CDR3 is TGCGCCAGCAGCCACCGAACCTATTATAGGGGGCCGGGCACTGAAGCTTTCTTT.

The CDR3 bases are TGTGCCAGCAGTTCAGTCCAGGGGCACAATCAGCCCCAGCATTTT. Translating it yields CASSSVQGHNQPQHF. The chain uses TRBV6-6 and TRBJ1-5, with a possible D match to TRBD1 (6 bases). With 4 bases removed from V and 3 bases from J, the gap between germline ends came to 13 bases. CDR3 size: 15 residues. CDR1 and CDR2 from the germline V gene are MNHNY and SVGAGI (reference sequence).